Below are 23 T cell receptor beta chains sequenced from a single sample in a study of CD8 T cells in ankylosing spondylitis (dated by TCRdb to about 2017). The method behind the library was 5' RACE. Instrument used: Illumina HiSeq 2500. TCRdb applied fastp at Q25 and MiXCR to the public reads, then kept only in-frame beta chains. Identical CDR3 protein sequences are pooled into one entry, listed with their most common genes and DNA. The sample table contains more than 200,000 distinct CDR3 sequences; only one count was recorded for under 30% of them. The ten largest clones add up to approximately 0.61% of the sample. The sequenced sample was blood, either unsorted or a sorted T cell fraction (not recorded which). Receptors originate from a male donor with ankylosing spondylitis or in good health (not recorded which).

This clonotype was found a few times. The chain carries TRBV20-1 and TRBJ2-7; 7 bases agree with TRBD1. The V segment lost 5 bases and the J segment 2 bases; nucleotides outside the gene matches: 9. The CDR3 is made up of 14 amino acids. Germline CDR1 and CDR2: DFQATT and SNEGSKA (reference sequence). In DNA, the CDR3 is TGCAGTGCTCCCTCCGGGACAGAGGCCTACGAGCAGTACTTC. It translates to CSAPSGTEAYEQYF.

This chain uses TRBV7-9 with TRBJ1-2; TRBD1 matches 10 bases. This CDR3 is built from 16 residues. Germline V lookup: CDR1 SEHNR, CDR2 FQNEAQ (reference sequence). Trimming took 5 bases from V and 3 from J; bases not matched to a gene: 9. CDR3 region: CASSPLTGGPYYGYTF. Here the CDR3 DNA reads TGTGCCAGCAGCCCATTGACAGGGGGCCCTTACTATGGCTACACCTTC. The full variable domain, rest sourced from reference TRBV7-9 and TRBJ1-2, is DTGVSQNPRHKITKRGQNVTFRCDPISEHNRLYWYRQTLGQGPEFLTYFQNEAQLEKSRLLSDRFSAERPKGSFSTLEIQRTEQGDSAMYLCASSPLTGGPYYGYTFGSGTRLTVV.

A few counts support this clonotype. The V call is TRBV18, the J call TRBJ2-6, with D unresolved. Germline CDR1 KGHSH, CDR2 LQKENI. This CDR3 has 18 residues. V was pared by 2 bases and J by 2 bases, with 16 bases between. CDR3: CASSPFSLEVAGANVLTF. CDR3 sequence (DNA): TGTGCCAGCTCACCATTCAGCCTTGAGGTCGCTGGGGCCAACGTCCTGACTTTC.

Remarks on this clonotype: A much larger clonotype is one base distant, so this may be a read error. The rearrangement joins TRBV15 to TRBJ2-7, with D perhaps TRBD1 (5 bases). The CDR3 covers 12 residues. V dropped 1 base and J dropped 5 bases, with 6 bases sitting between them. Germline CDR1 and CDR2: LNHNV and YYDKDF (reference sequence). The CDR3 DNA is TGTGCCACCAGCAGAGTAGGGGACGAGCAGTACTTC. This gives the protein CATSRVGDEQYF.

V and J are TRBV12-3 or TRBV12-4 and TRBJ1-1; D remains unclear. The CDR3 sequence is 14 residues long. Deletions cut 3 bases from V and 4 bases from J, with 12 bases between. As DNA, the CDR3 is TGTGCCAGCAGTTTGGCCTCATGGCGCACTGAAGCTTTCTTT. Translating gives CASSLASWRTEAFF.

This clonotype was recorded at least ten times. This chain joins TRBV2 and TRBJ2-7; tentatively, D is TRBD1 or TRBD2 (5 bases each). CDR3 length: 15 amino acids. In germline, CDR1 is SNHLY, CDR2 FYNNEI. Trimming took 7 bases from V and 0 from J, leaving 16 bases between them. The CDR3 sequence is CASTLRDGSSYEQYF. CDR3 coding DNA: TGTGCCAGCACACTCCGGGACGGTAGCTCCTACGAGCAGTACTTC.

This clonotype has a handful of counts. The rearrangement links TRBV20-1 to TRBJ1-4; a possible D gene is TRBD1 (6 bases). The CDR3 has 15 amino acids. Germline V gene sequence: CDR1 DFQATT, CDR2 SNEGSKA (reference sequence). V was cut by 5 bases and J by 4 bases, with 17 bases left in between. The CDR3 loop is CSAENREGINEKLFF. The CDR3 DNA is TGCAGTGCTGAAAACAGGGAAGGAATTAATGAAAAACTGTTTTTT.

This chain joins TRBV6-1 and TRBJ2-7; 8 bases fit TRBD1. Germline-derived CDR1 and CDR2 are MNHNS and SASEGT. The CDR3 sequence is 13 residues long. Unmatched junction bases numbered 4, after V lost 6 bases and J lost 3 bases. The CDR3 region is CASSRTGSYEQYF. CDR3 nucleotides: TGTGCCAGCAGCCGGACAGGGAGCTACGAGCAGTACTTC.

The chain couples TRBV18 to TRBJ2-3; D assignment may be TRBD1 or TRBD2 (5 bases each). The CDR3 spans 15 residues. Between the trimmed V and J ends, which lost 4 bases and 5 bases, there was a span of 16 bases. CDR1 and CDR2 (germline): KGHSH, LQKENI. The CDR3 sequence is CASSQPGPPGDTQYF. CDR3 nucleotide sequence: TGTGCCAGCTCACAGCCGGGACCTCCCGGAGATACGCAGTATTTT.

This clonotype has only a few counts. The rearrangement uses TRBV7-6 and TRBJ2-7; TRBD2 matches 11 bases. CDR3 length equals 19 residues. V gave up 5 bases and J gave up 3 bases; unmatched junction bases: 18. From germline, CDR1 is SGHVS and CDR2 FNYEAQ. DNA of the CDR3: TGTGCCAGCAGCCCCGTAGCGGGGGGGCCTTTCATTCTTGACTACGAGCAGTACTTC. This encodes CASSPVAGGPFILDYEQYF. Based on the CDR3 plus reference TRBV7-6 and TRBJ2-7, the full variable domain is GAGVSQSPRYKVTKRGQDVALRCDPISGHVSLYWYRQALGQGPEFLTYFNYEAQQDKSGLPNDRFSAERPEGSISTLTIQRTEQRDSAMYRCASSPVAGGPFILDYEQYFGPGTRLTVT.

This clonotype has more than one count but fewer than ten. The chain has TRBV5-4 and TRBJ2-1; no clear D gene. CDR3 size: 16 residues. CDR1 SGHNT and CDR2 YYREEE come from the germline V gene (reference sequence). V was clipped by 4 bases and J by 0 bases, with 14 bases between them. The CDR3, as DNA: TGTGCCAGCAGCCCTACCCCCTTGAGCTCCTACAATGAGCAGTTCTTC. This sequence encodes CASSPTPLSSYNEQFF.

V gene TRBV12-3 or TRBV12-4 combines with J gene TRBJ2-3; 7 bases fit TRBD1. The CDR3 is 13 amino acids. Germline trimming cut 3 bases from V and 5 bases from J; bases unmatched to any gene: 2. CDR3 bases: TGTGCCAGCAGTTTGGACAGGCGAGATACGCAGTATTTT. Translation gives CASSLDRRDTQYF.

The V gene is TRBV2, the J gene TRBJ2-3; D remains unclear. The germline V gene has CDR1 SNHLY and CDR2 FYNNEI. The CDR3 consists of 14 residues. V dropped 0 bases and J dropped 6 bases, with 10 bases sitting between them. Here the CDR3 reads CASSEAWARDTQYF. The CDR3 DNA follows: TGTGCCAGCAGTGAAGCCTGGGCGCGCGATACGCAGTATTTT.

This clonotype was observed a few times. The chain has TRBV11-1 and TRBJ2-1; D perhaps matches TRBD1 (5 bases). With 3 bases removed from V and 3 bases from J, the gap between germline ends came to 12 bases. This CDR3 has 15 residues. Germline V gene lookup returns CDR1 SGHAT and CDR2 FQDESV (reference sequence). The CDR3 bases are TGTGCCAGCAGCTTTGGTGGCAGGGACTACAATGAGCAGTTCTTC. Its protein product is CASSFGGRDYNEQFF.

In regard to this clonotype: A read error may explain this, as a much larger clone is one base away. The chain couples TRBV12-3 or TRBV12-4 to TRBJ2-3, with 12 bases identical to TRBD2. The CDR3 loop spans 15 amino acids. With V trimmed by 7 bases and J by 6 bases, 8 bases remained unmatched. CDR3 sequence: CASNLRTSGADTQYF. CDR3 bases: TGTGCCAGCAATCTACGGACTAGCGGGGCTGATACGCAGTATTTT.

Ten or more counts support this clonotype. This chain links TRBV20-1 with TRBJ2-7, with 10 bases matching TRBD1. V was pared by 3 bases and J by 2 bases, with 4 bases of the junction left unmatched. Germline assignment: CDR1 DFQATT and CDR2 SNEGSKA (reference sequence). The CDR3 loop spans 14 amino acids. The DNA for the CDR3 is TGCAGTGCTAGGTCCGGGACAGGGGCCTACGAGCAGTACTTC. Protein sequence: CSARSGTGAYEQYF.

V and J are TRBV3-1 and TRBJ2-3, with unresolved D. The CDR3 has 15 residues. The V end was cut by 0 bases, the J end by 6 bases, with 13 bases between. Germline V gene lookup returns CDR1 LGHDT and CDR2 YNNKEL (reference sequence). CDR3 coding DNA: TGTGCCAGCAGCCAAGAGCGGTTAGCCTGGGATACGCAGTATTTT. Translating gives CASSQERLAWDTQYF.

CDR3 sequence reads: CASSLRGGPGELFF. The CDR3 bases are TGTGCCAGCAGTTTACGGGGGGGGCCCGGGGAGCTGTTTTTT. This chain connects TRBV12-3 or TRBV12-4 to TRBJ2-2; 8 bases line up with TRBD2. CDR3 length: 14 amino acids. J lost 6 bases, V lost 2 bases, and 2 bases had no gene match.

The sample holds many counts of this clonotype. The CDR3 is CSARVPSHRVGFGMFF. CDR3 DNA sequence: TGCAGTGCTAGAGTCCCATCGCACAGGGTGGGGTTCGGGATGTTCTTC. The chain uses TRBV20-1 and TRBJ2-1; a weak D match, TRBD1 (6 bases). The length of the CDR3 is 16 residues. Trimming pared 1 base from V and 15 bases from J, leaving 28 bases between. CDR1 and CDR2 (germline): DFQATT, SNEGSKA (reference sequence).

This clonotype appeared many times. The V call is TRBV27, the J call TRBJ1-2; the D gene is possibly TRBD1 (6 bases). V gave up 5 bases and J gave up 4 bases, with 11 bases separating them. The CDR3 loop spans 13 amino acids. Germline lookup yields CDR1 MNHEY and CDR2 SMNVEV (reference sequence). CDR3 protein: CASSADSGYGYTF. The CDR3, as DNA: TGTGCCAGCAGTGCGGACAGCGGCTATGGCTACACCTTC.

The J gene is TRBJ2-3, the V gene TRBV20-1; D ambiguous. Trimming removed 3 bases at V and 6 bases at J, with 16 bases between. Germline assignment: CDR1 DFQATT and CDR2 SNEGSKA (reference sequence). CDR3 length: 14 amino acids. This CDR3 reads CSASRALTRDTQYF. CDR3 sequence (DNA): TGCAGTGCTAGCCGGGCCCTCACGCGGGATACGCAGTATTTT.

The chain couples TRBV6-5 to TRBJ2-1; 10 bases agree with TRBD1. With V trimmed by 5 bases and J by 6 bases, 4 bases remained unmatched. Per germline, CDR1 MNHEY and CDR2 SVGAGI. This CDR3 is built from 14 residues. In DNA form, the CDR3 reads TGTGCCAGCAGTGCGGACAGGGGGTTCAATGAGCAGTTCTTC. Translation gives CASSADRGFNEQFF.

This clonotype was seen more than once but under ten times. The chain carries TRBV20-1 and TRBJ2-1, with D possibly being TRBD1 (6 bases). Germline lookup yields CDR1 DFQATT and CDR2 SNEGSKA (reference sequence). Between the trimmed V and J ends, which lost 0 bases and 10 bases, there was a span of 10 bases. CDR3 length: 12 residues. The CDR3: CSARDVGTEQFF. CDR3 nucleotide sequence: TGCAGTGCTAGAGATGTGGGGACAGAGCAGTTCTTC.